Following are 8 T cell receptor beta chains from one sample sequenced in a study of cytomegalovirus exposure and HLA in healthy donors. The PCR employed 60 Vbeta primers together with 13 Jbeta primers. Sequencing was performed with immunoSEQ multiplex PCR; in TCRdb, only in-frame clones are kept and a portion is missing. The sample spans just under 90,000 clones; the ten largest clones claim approximately 6%. The material sequenced was PBMCs. The receptors were sampled from a girl between 5 and 17 years old in good health and CMV-seropositive.

V and J are TRBV13 and TRBJ1-2, with D maybe TRBD1 (5 bases). V lost 3 bases and J 7 bases, leaving 18 bases between the germline ends. The CDR3 has 15 amino acids. Germline-derived CDR1 and CDR2 are PRHDT and FYEKMQ (reference sequence). The CDR3 spells CASSFASGTEGGYTF. CDR3 DNA: TGTGCCAGCAGCTTTGCTTCAGGGACGGAGGGTGGCTACACCTTC.

The V gene is TRBV9, the J gene TRBJ2-2; possible D gene TRBD2, 6 bases. Germline V gives CDR1 SGDLS, CDR2 YYNGEE. The CDR3 runs to 17 residues. V shed 0 bases and J shed 4 bases, with 16 bases lying between them. The CDR3 here is CASSVEVGMGGTGELFF. As DNA, the CDR3 is TGTGCCAGCAGCGTAGAGGTGGGAATGGGGGGCACCGGGGAGCTGTTTTTT.

The genes are TRBV6-1 and TRBJ2-7, with D perhaps matching TRBD2 (5 bases). The V gene's germline CDR1 is MNHNS and CDR2 SASEGT. This CDR3 is 13 amino acids long. Trimming took off 1 base at V and 6 bases at J, with 10 bases between the two ends. CDR3 DNA sequence: TGTGCCAGCAGTGAAGACCGGCGGGCCGAGCAGTACGTC. It yields the protein CASSEDRRAEQYV.

The rearrangement joins TRBV29-1 to TRBJ2-7; TRBD1 matches 8 bases. The CDR3 is made up of 13 amino acids. The germline CDR1 and CDR2 sequences are SQVTM and ANQGSEA. The junction had 4 bases not matched to a gene; V was cut back by 6 bases and J by 0 bases. The CDR3 nucleotides read TGCAGCGTAAACAGGGGGGTCTCCTACGAGCAGTACTTC. Amino acid sequence: CSVNRGVSYEQYF.

The rearrangement uses TRBV9 and TRBJ2-3, with 15 bases identical to TRBD2. The ends lost 8 bases at V and 2 bases at J; junction bases unmatched: 9. The V gene's germline CDR1 is SGDLS and CDR2 YYNGEE. The length of the CDR3 is 17 residues. The CDR3 DNA sequence: TGTGCCAGTAACCACAGGACTAGCGGGGGGGACACAGATACGCAGTATTTT. Its protein is CASNHRTSGGDTDTQYF.

The V gene is TRBV11-3, the J gene TRBJ2-7, with TRBD1 matching over 9 bases. The germline CDR1 and CDR2 sequences are SGHNT and YENEEA. This CDR3 region has 14 residues. The ends lost 5 bases at V and 2 bases at J; junction bases unmatched: 4. CDR3 coding DNA: TGTGCCAGCAGCCCCTGGGACAGGGCCTACGAGCAGTACGTC. Residues: CASSPWDRAYEQYV.

The rearrangement joins TRBV19 to TRBJ1-5; D gene ambiguous. The CDR3 is made up of 13 amino acids. V dropped 4 bases and J dropped 2 bases, with 6 bases sitting between them. Germline values: CDR1 LNHDA, CDR2 SQIVND (reference sequence). Written as DNA, the CDR3 is TGTGCCAGTAGTACCGGGGGCAATCAGCCCCAGCATTTT. Translating it yields CASSTGGNQPQHF.

Turning to this clone: Sequence at one end of the junction differs from germline and may be a read error. V and J are TRBV5-1 and TRBJ2-1; D gene uncertain. The CDR3 has 16 amino acids. Looked up from germline, CDR1 is SGHRS and CDR2 is YFSETQ. Here the CDR3 DNA reads TGCGCCAGCAGCTTGGACAGCCCCCGCTCCGACAATGAGCAGTTCTTC. As protein: CASSLDSPRSDNEQFF.